The 31 T cell receptor beta chains reported below all come from one sample, sequenced in a study of neurological immune-mediated disorders. TCRdb re-called the 5' RACE reads through MiXCR, storing one row per CDR3 protein. The table has 39,000 or so distinct CDR3 sequences, 2.5% seen once. Sequencing was done on a sample of PBMCs. These receptors originate from a man younger than 45 with multiple sclerosis.

This clonotype has a count of ten or more. The chain links TRBV20-1 to TRBJ2-3, with D possibly being TRBD1 (5 bases). In germline, CDR1 is DFQATT, CDR2 SNEGSKA (reference sequence). Trimming removed 3 bases at V and 0 bases at J, with 10 bases between. This CDR3 region has 14 residues. Written as DNA, the CDR3 is TGCAGTGCTAGCTCGGACACTAGCACAGATACGCAGTATTTT. This encodes CSASSDTSTDTQYF.

There are many counts of this clonotype. The chain recombines TRBV12-3 or TRBV12-4 with TRBJ1-5; D is unclear. V lost 6 bases and J lost 6, with 9 bases in between. This CDR3 contains 12 residues. CDR3: CASRFESQPQHF. The CDR3 nucleotides are TGTGCCAGCAGGTTTGAGAGTCAGCCCCAGCATTTT.

This clonotype was seen at least ten times. The chain employs TRBV20-1 and TRBJ2-7; 7 bases align to TRBD2. CDR1 is DFQATT, CDR2 SNEGSKA, per germline (reference sequence). The CDR3 runs to 14 residues. V shed 2 bases, J shed 1 base, and the junction held 5 bases outside the gene matches. The CDR3 bases are TGCAGTGCTAGATGGGCTAGCGGATCCTACGAGCAGTACTTC. Its protein product is CSARWASGSYEQYF.

This clonotype was counted at least ten times. V gene TRBV18 combines with J gene TRBJ2-1; D possibly corresponds to TRBD1 (5 bases). With 4 bases removed from V and 5 bases from J, the gap between germline ends came to 9 bases. The CDR3 has 13 residues. The germline CDR1 and CDR2 sequences are KGHSH and LQKENI. In DNA, the CDR3 is TGTGCCAGCTCACTGACAGTAGACAATGAGCAGTTCTTC. This gives the protein CASSLTVDNEQFF.

This clonotype has ten or more counts. This sequence joins TRBV15 and TRBJ2-1; the D is unclear. The germline V gene has CDR1 LNHNV and CDR2 YYDKDF (reference sequence). Trimming pared 1 base from V and 1 base from J, leaving 5 bases between. This CDR3 contains 14 residues. CDR3 in amino acids: CATSRGESYNEQFF. CDR3 in DNA: TGTGCCACCAGCAGAGGAGAGTCCTACAATGAGCAGTTCTTC.

This clonotype was picked up many times. The V call is TRBV27, the J call TRBJ2-7; tentative D call: TRBD2 (5 bases). This CDR3 has 13 amino acids. CDR1 is MNHEY, CDR2 SMNVEV, per germline (reference sequence). Trimming stripped 3 bases from V and 0 bases from J, with 6 bases between. The chain's CDR3 is CASSFGVSYEQYF. CDR3 coding DNA: TGTGCCAGCAGTTTCGGGGTCTCCTACGAGCAGTACTTC.

This clonotype was detected ten times or more. The chain uses TRBV27 and TRBJ1-6, with D perhaps matching TRBD1 (5 bases). Trimming cost V 11 bases and J 7 bases, with 15 bases left between them. CDR1 and CDR2 from the germline V gene are MNHEY and SMNVEV (reference sequence). The CDR3 length is 13 residues. CDR3 sequence: CAPARDVNSPLHF. The CDR3 DNA follows: TGTGCCCCTGCCCGGGACGTGAATTCACCCCTCCACTTT.

This clonotype was seen repeatedly, ten times or more. The chain links TRBV20-1 to TRBJ2-7, with 7 bases lining up with TRBD2. Trimming cost V 3 bases and J 5 bases; bases outside gene matches: 13. Per the germline V gene, CDR1 is DFQATT and CDR2 is SNEGSKA (reference sequence). This CDR3 comprises 15 residues. The DNA for the CDR3 is TGCAGTGCTAGTAAAATGGGGGGGGATGTCCACGAGCAGTACTTC. This gives the protein CSASKMGGDVHEQYF.

In this sample, this clonotype turned up many times. The chain couples TRBV6-5 to TRBJ1-3; D call uncertain. Germline V gene sequence: CDR1 MNHEY, CDR2 SVGAGI. V lost 8 bases and J 2 bases, leaving 10 bases between the germline ends. CDR3 size: 13 residues. CDR3 in DNA: TGTGCCAGCCAAAAAAGGGCTGGAAACACCATATATTTT. It yields the protein CASQKRAGNTIYF.

The rearrangement links TRBV5-6 to TRBJ2-1; tentatively, D is TRBD1 (6 bases). The V end was cut by 4 bases, the J end by 5 bases, with 13 bases between. Germline CDR1 reads SGHDT; CDR2 reads YYEEEE. This CDR3 spans 14 amino acids. The CDR3 spells CASSHPDSNNEQFF. CDR3 DNA: TGTGCCAGCAGCCACCCGGACAGCAACAATGAGCAGTTCTTC.

In this sample, this clonotype turned up many times. This sequence joins TRBV5-6 and TRBJ2-1; TRBD1 or TRBD2 may be the D gene (6 bases each). From germline, CDR1 is SGHDT and CDR2 YYEEEE. V lost 0 bases and J lost 10, with 20 bases in between. The CDR3 extends over 16 amino acids. The CDR3 DNA is TGTGCCAGCAGCTTGGTTCGGGCTCGAAAGGGGGGAGAGCAGTTCTTC. It is translated as CASSLVRARKGGEQFF.

This clonotype was recorded at least ten times. V is TRBV4-1 and J is TRBJ1-2; TRBD1 matches 9 bases. V dropped 2 bases and J dropped 4; count of bases not matched to a gene: 5. The CDR3 length is 15 residues. Germline CDR1 and CDR2: MGHRA and YSYEKL. The CDR3 is CASSQRGTGIYGYTF. In nucleotides, the CDR3 is TGCGCCAGCAGCCAACGAGGGACAGGGATCTATGGCTACACCTTC.

The rearrangement joins TRBV7-6 to TRBJ2-7; D is unclear. This CDR3 is built from 16 residues. Germline CDR1 SGHVS, CDR2 FNYEAQ. V was cut by 5 bases and J by 1 base, with 18 bases left in between. CDR3 in amino acids: CASSQDPRNPSYEQYF. The CDR3 DNA reads TGTGCCAGCAGCCAAGACCCCAGAAACCCTTCCTACGAGCAGTACTTC. The full variable domain, completed using reference TRBV7-6 and TRBJ2-7, is GAGVSQSPRYKVTKRGQDVALRCDPISGHVSLYWYRQALGQGPEFLTYFNYEAQQDKSGLPNDRFSAERPEGSISTLTIQRTEQRDSAMYRCASSQDPRNPSYEQYFGPGTRLTVT.

This clonotype was seen many times. The gene calls are TRBV9 and TRBJ1-3; no firm D call. V lost 0 bases and J lost 0, with 7 bases in between. CDR1 SGDLS and CDR2 YYNGEE come from the germline V gene. The CDR3 totals 15 residues. Written as DNA, the CDR3 is TGTGCCAGCAGCGTAGAAGATAGCTCTGGAAACACCATATATTTT. Protein product: CASSVEDSSGNTIYF.

This clonotype ranks as medium-sized. The CDR3 DNA follows: TGTGCCAGCAGCACAGCGGGAGGGCCACGCGAGCAGTACTTC. Residues: CASSTAGGPREQYF. The rearrangement uses TRBV9 and TRBJ2-7, with 10 bases identical to TRBD2. The CDR3 has 14 residues. Germline lookup yields CDR1 SGDLS and CDR2 YYNGEE. The V segment lost 4 bases and the J segment 6 bases; nucleotides outside the gene matches: 7.

The table lists this clonotype with many counts. V is TRBV5-1 and J is TRBJ2-2; D might be TRBD1 (6 bases). In germline, CDR1 is SGHRS, CDR2 YFSETQ. The CDR3 covers 15 residues. V gave up 2 bases and J gave up 1 base, with 9 bases separating them. CDR3 amino acids: CASSFQQGNTGELFF. CDR3 DNA: TGCGCCAGCAGCTTTCAACAGGGGAACACCGGGGAGCTGTTTTTT.

In this sample, this clonotype turned up many times. The chain has TRBV5-1 and TRBJ2-4, with unresolved D. This CDR3 is built from 14 residues. The V end lost 0 bases, the J end lost 6 bases, and 10 bases lay between the germline ends. Germline V lookup: CDR1 SGHRS, CDR2 YFSETQ. The CDR3 DNA sequence: TGCGCCAGCAGCTTGGAACCAGGAGTAAACATTCAGTACTTC. Translating it yields CASSLEPGVNIQYF. Looking up the rest from reference TRBV5-1 and TRBJ2-4 gives the full variable domain: KAGVTQTPRYLIKTRGQQVTLSCSPISGHRSVSWYQQTPGQGLQFLFEYFSETQRNKGNFPGRFSGRQFSNSRSEMNVSTLELGDSALYLCASSLEPGVNIQYFGAGTRLSVL.

This clonotype occurred many times. This chain connects TRBV6-5 to TRBJ1-3; tentatively, D is TRBD1 (6 bases). V lost 6 bases to trimming and J lost 5 bases, with 14 bases between them. CDR1 MNHEY and CDR2 SVGAGI come from the germline V gene. The CDR3 runs to 14 residues. The CDR3 DNA reads TGTGCCAGCAGCCTAAGGGGGGGAAGAAACACCATATATTTT. Amino acid sequence: CASSLRGGRNTIYF.

This clonotype was counted ten times or more. The chain uses TRBV14 and TRBJ2-7; 7 nucleotides match TRBD1. There are 15 residues in the CDR3. The trim removed 2 bases at V and 2 bases at J, leaving 6 bases unmatched. CDR1 and CDR2 (germline): SGHDN, FVKESK. The CDR3: CASSQSQGPTYEQYF. CDR3 bases: TGTGCCAGCAGCCAATCACAGGGGCCCACCTACGAGCAGTACTTC.

This clonotype was recorded at least ten times. The chain employs TRBV12-3 or TRBV12-4 and TRBJ1-1, with TRBD1 identical over 9 bases. The CDR3 sequence is 14 residues long. J gave up 5 bases and V 7 bases, and 8 bases lay outside the gene matches. CDR3 sequence: CASTQTGGGTEAFF. CDR3 DNA sequence: TGTGCCAGCACACAAACAGGGGGCGGGACTGAAGCTTTCTTT.

At least ten counts were recorded for this clonotype. The chain recombines TRBV5-1 with TRBJ2-1; TRBD1 aligns across 7 bases. Germline CDR1 and CDR2: SGHRS and YFSETQ. This CDR3 has 14 residues. Trimming removed 5 bases from V and 3 bases from J; junction bases left unmatched: 5. The DNA for the CDR3 is TGCGCCAGCAGACGTGGGACAGACTACAATGAGCAGTTCTTC. Its protein product is CASRRGTDYNEQFF. Drawing the rest from reference TRBV5-1 and TRBJ2-1, the complete variable domain is KAGVTQTPRYLIKTRGQQVTLSCSPISGHRSVSWYQQTPGQGLQFLFEYFSETQRNKGNFPGRFSGRQFSNSRSEMNVSTLELGDSALYLCASRRGTDYNEQFFGPGTRLTVL.

This clonotype was recorded at least ten times. The DNA for the CDR3 is TGTGCCAGCAGTTTATGGGGCGGAGCATCCTACGAGCAGTACTTC. Amino acid sequence: CASSLWGGASYEQYF. The chain recombines TRBV28 with TRBJ2-7, with D unclear. The germline gives CDR1 MDHEN, CDR2 SYDVKM. There are 15 residues in the CDR3. V lost 0 bases, J lost 1 base, and 10 bases lay in between.

At least ten counts were recorded for this clonotype. The V and J genes are TRBV20-1 and TRBJ2-3; unclear D gene. CDR3 length: 13 residues. Per germline, CDR1 DFQATT and CDR2 SNEGSKA (reference sequence). V gave up 3 bases and J gave up 1 base, with 8 bases separating them. Here the CDR3 DNA reads TGCAGTGCTAGTGGGCACCGCACAGATACGCAGTATTTT. It yields the protein CSASGHRTDTQYF.

This clonotype has at least ten counts. The chain joins TRBV7-2 to TRBJ2-1, with a weak D call TRBD2 (6 bases). Trimming cost V 0 bases and J 11 bases, with 8 bases left between them. CDR3 size: 12 residues. Per germline, CDR1 SGHTA and CDR2 FQGNSA. CDR3 in amino acids: CASSLAEGKQFF. The CDR3 nucleotides read TGTGCCAGCAGCTTAGCGGAGGGGAAGCAGTTCTTC.

This clonotype was recorded at least ten times. The chain recombines TRBV12-3 or TRBV12-4 with TRBJ2-7, with 11 bases lining up with TRBD1. J lost 6 bases, V lost 5 bases, and 3 bases had no gene match. CDR3 size: 13 residues. The CDR3 nucleotides read TGTGCCAGCAGTAAGGGACAGGGGGGCGAGCAGTACTTC. It translates to CASSKGQGGEQYF.

This clonotype was picked up many times. The V call is TRBV18, the J call TRBJ2-5, with no clear D. The CDR3 is 13 amino acids. CDR1 and CDR2 (germline): KGHSH, LQKENI. V was clipped by 1 base and J by 5 bases, with 8 bases between them. Written as DNA, the CDR3 is TGTGCCAGCTCACCACGGGCGGAGGAGACCCAGTACTTC. This gives the protein CASSPRAEETQYF.

This clonotype was recorded at least ten times. V gene TRBV11-2 combines with J gene TRBJ1-5; D call uncertain. Germline assignment: CDR1 SGHAT and CDR2 FQNNGV. This CDR3 spans 14 amino acids. Deletions cut 4 bases from V and 4 bases from J, with 11 bases between. The CDR3 sequence: CASSSEPVNQPQHF. The CDR3, as DNA: TGTGCCAGCAGCTCGGAGCCGGTTAATCAGCCCCAGCATTTT.

This clonotype has at least ten counts. The rearrangement joins TRBV18 to TRBJ2-3; D is undetermined. Between the trimmed V and J ends, which lost 3 bases and 4 bases, there was a span of 8 bases. The CDR3 contains 13 residues. The germline V gene encodes CDR1 KGHSH and CDR2 LQKENI. The CDR3 sequence: CASSPDRSDTQYF. CDR3 bases: TGTGCCAGCTCACCGGACCGATCAGATACGCAGTATTTT.

The V and J genes are TRBV11-3 and TRBJ1-2, with D unresolved. Germline V gene data show CDR1 as SGHNT and CDR2 as YENEEA. The ends were cut back, 1 base at V and 12 bases at J, with 15 bases in the middle. The CDR3 runs to 13 residues. The CDR3 DNA follows: TGTGCCAGCAGCTTAGGGCCGGGGATCCCCAACACCTTC. Translating it yields CASSLGPGIPNTF.

This clonotype was counted at least ten times. The chain employs TRBV6-5 and TRBJ2-5; no reliable D call. The CDR3 loop spans 12 amino acids. Germline V gives CDR1 MNHEY, CDR2 SVGAGI. The V end lost 5 bases, the J end lost 5 bases, and 9 bases lay between the germline ends. The CDR3 here is CASSRTAETQYF. The DNA for the CDR3 is TGTGCCAGCAGTAGGACCGCGGAGACCCAGTACTTC.

This clonotype has a count of ten or more. The rearrangement uses TRBV20-1 and TRBJ1-2, with D possibly matching TRBD1 (5 bases). The CDR3 is 16 residues long. The germline gives CDR1 DFQATT, CDR2 SNEGSKA (reference sequence). The V end was cut by 2 bases, the J end by 4 bases, with 20 bases between. CDR3 coding DNA: TGCAGTGCTAGAAACCGGGGCCCAAACCTGGTCTATGGCTACACCTTC. Residues: CSARNRGPNLVYGYTF.